This T cell receptor (beta chain) was sequenced in a study of blood T cell repertoires in COVID-19. In the study overall: Acute and convalescent COVID-19 samples came from the United States, Italy and Spain.

Generated by immunoSEQ multiplex PCR, the TCRdb table keeps only in-frame clones and is missing some. The sample holds some 300,000 clones, approximately 86% seen once. Between the trimmed V and J ends, which lost 0 bases and 5 bases, there was a span of 14 bases. The CDR3 has 16 amino acids. The V gene's germline CDR1 is LGHNA and CDR2 YSLEER. This clonotype was sampled from a man between 70 and 80 years old with acute or convalescent COVID-19. This rearrangement joins TRBV4-3 to TRBJ2-4; maybe TRBD2 (5 bases). The sequenced material came from peripheral blood. DNA of the CDR3: TGCGCCAGCAGCCAAGAACACGGGGAACCCCAAAACATTCAGTACTTC. Encoded protein: CASSQEHGEPQNIQYF.